Shown below are 6 T cell receptor beta chains from a single sample sequenced in a study of blood T cell repertoires in COVID-19. The assay was immunoSEQ multiplex PCR, and TCRdb's table has in-frame clones only and misses some. The sample holds under 250,000 clones, around 87% seen once. Sequenced sample: peripheral blood. The receptor source for this set is a woman between 65 and 79 years old with active or convalescent COVID-19.

The chain uses TRBV27 and TRBJ2-7, with 9 bases lining up with TRBD2. Trimming cost V 5 bases and J 2 bases; bases outside gene matches: 10. This CDR3 is built from 16 residues. In germline, CDR1 is MNHEY, CDR2 SMNVEV (reference sequence). CDR3 sequence: CASSTPASGVPYEQYF. CDR3 coding DNA: TGTGCCAGCAGTACCCCCGCTAGCGGGGTTCCCTACGAGCAGTACTTC.

The V and J genes are TRBV2 and TRBJ1-1, with D uncertain. Trimming took off 3 bases at V and 4 bases at J, with 9 bases between the two ends. The CDR3 loop spans 13 amino acids. Germline lookup yields CDR1 SNHLY and CDR2 FYNNEI. CDR3 DNA sequence: TGTGCCAGCAGTGAGCCGGGAAGCACTGAAGCTTTCTTT. It translates to CASSEPGSTEAFF.

Comments on this clone: Other DNA sequences in this sample translate to the same CDR3. V and J are TRBV4-2 and TRBJ1-5, with D possibly TRBD1 on 5 matching bases. CDR3 length: 13 residues. Per the germline V gene, CDR1 is LGHNA and CDR2 is YNFKEQ. Trimming pared 1 base from V and 5 bases from J, leaving 6 bases between. The CDR3 is CASSQGGDQPQHF. The CDR3 nucleotides are TGTGCCAGCAGCCAAGGGGGGGATCAGCCCCAGCATTTT.

The genes are TRBV5-1 and TRBJ2-2; maybe TRBD1 (5 bases). The CDR3 has 15 residues. The ends were cut back, 0 bases at V and 5 bases at J, with 11 bases in the middle. The germline V gene encodes CDR1 SGHRS and CDR2 YFSETQ. The CDR3 DNA sequence: TGCGCCAGCAGCTTGGACAGGCAGGGTACCGGGGAGCTGTTTTTT. Its protein product is CASSLDRQGTGELFF.

V usage is TRBV24-1 and J usage is TRBJ2-3; D remains ambiguous. V lost 3 bases and J lost 1, with 10 bases in between. This CDR3 has 15 amino acids. Germline V CDR1 and CDR2: KGHDR, SFDVKD. CDR3 sequence reads: CATSDDLAGTDTQYF. The DNA of the CDR3 is TGTGCCACCAGTGATGACTTAGCCGGCACAGATACGCAGTATTTT.

This sequence joins TRBV6-5 and TRBJ2-5; no firm D call. This CDR3 contains 12 residues. V gave up 7 bases and J gave up 0 bases, with 6 bases separating them. CDR1 and CDR2 from the germline V gene are MNHEY and SVGAGI. CDR3 protein: CASNDNQETQYF. CDR3 nucleotides: TGTGCCAGCAACGACAACCAAGAGACCCAGTACTTC.